Sequencing of this T cell receptor beta chain was carried out in a study of control samples from healthy donors and cancer patients. Produced via immunoSEQ multiplex PCR; TCRdb's table is partial and in-frame only. The sample consists of approximately 100,000 clones, around nine tenths of them appearing once. Looked up from germline, CDR1 is LGHNT and CDR2 is FRNRAP. CDR3 length equals 14 residues. Trimming cost V 2 bases and J 0 bases, with 6 bases left between them. The sequence came from a man aged 25 to 45 in good health. The V call is TRBV12-5, the J call TRBJ2-3, with a tentative D call TRBD2 (5 bases). Sequenced sample: blood. CDR3 region: CASGLSGSTDTQYF. The CDR3 DNA reads as TGTGCTAGTGGTTTGTCGGGGAGCACAGATACGCAGTATTTT.